A single sample is the source of the 17 T cell receptor beta chains below, sequenced in a study of cytomegalovirus exposure and HLA in healthy donors. This table comes from immunoSEQ multiplex PCR, and its TCRdb copy is limited to in-frame clones, with some not included. The table records 60,000 or so clones, about 94% of them present only once. Sequencing was done on a sample of PBMCs. These receptor sequences come from a man aged 18-30 years in good health and CMV-seronegative.

The chain is built from TRBV5-4 and TRBJ2-7; 7 bases fit TRBD1. The CDR3 has 15 amino acids. Germline CDR1 is SGHNT and CDR2 is YYREEE (reference sequence). The V and J ends lost 0 bases and 4 bases, in that order; junction bases with no gene match: 7. The CDR3 sequence is CASSLGDRGKYEQYF. DNA of the CDR3: TGTGCCAGCAGCTTGGGGGACAGAGGGAAATACGAGCAGTACTTC.

The CDR3 loop reads CASRQGLAIYEQYF. The CDR3 coding sequence is TGCGCCAGCAGGCAGGGACTAGCTATCTACGAGCAGTACTTC. The chain uses TRBV10-2 and TRBJ2-5; 9 bases map to TRBD2. The closer fit of TRBJ2-7 to the DNA end suggests the J call may be wrong. The germline V gene encodes CDR1 WSHSY and CDR2 SAAADI. There are 14 residues in the CDR3.

This chain links TRBV10-3 with TRBJ1-2, with TRBD1 identical over 11 bases. V lost 3 bases, J lost 7 bases, and 10 bases stayed unmatched. This CDR3 is 16 amino acids long. Germline V CDR1 and CDR2: ENHRY, SYGVKD. CDR3 nucleotide sequence: TGTGCCATCAGTGACCCGGGGACAGGGGGATTCAGTGGCTACACCTTC. It codes for CAISDPGTGGFSGYTF.

This chain connects TRBV2 to TRBJ1-2, with D uncertain. The CDR3 totals 14 residues. Trimming removed 0 bases at V and 8 bases at J, with 13 bases between. Germline V lookup: CDR1 SNHLY, CDR2 FYNNEI. CDR3 protein: CASSEAVRVGGYTF. The CDR3 nucleotides are TGTGCCAGCAGTGAAGCGGTCCGCGTCGGGGGCTACACCTTC.

The chain links TRBV28 to TRBJ2-7; 7 bases are shared with TRBD2. Losses at the gene ends were 8 bases for V and 2 bases for J; bases not matched to a gene: 6. The CDR3 covers 13 residues. Germline V gene lookup returns CDR1 MDHEN and CDR2 SYDVKM. The CDR3 region is CASLLAEPYEQYF. The DNA for the CDR3 is TGTGCCAGCCTCCTAGCGGAGCCCTACGAGCAGTACTTC.

The genes are TRBV9 and TRBJ1-1; a weak D match, TRBD1 (6 bases). CDR3 length equals 14 residues. V lost 3 bases and J lost 4, with 13 bases in between. Germline lookup yields CDR1 SGDLS and CDR2 YYNGEE. CDR3 amino acids: CASSAGRGGTEAFF. CDR3 DNA sequence: TGTGCCAGCAGCGCCGGGAGGGGGGGCACTGAAGCTTTCTTT.

The chain combines TRBV6-5 with TRBJ1-1; 9 positions match TRBD1. Germline loops: CDR1 MNHEY, CDR2 SVGAGI. Germline trimming cut 6 bases from V and 4 bases from J; bases unmatched to any gene: 9. The CDR3 covers 15 residues. CDR3 bases: TGTGCCAGCAGCCCCGGGACAGGGCCGGGCACTGAAGCTTTCTTT. This codes for CASSPGTGPGTEAFF.

The genes are TRBV11-3 and TRBJ2-7, with 10 bases aligning to TRBD2. The CDR3 sequence is 15 residues long. The germline V gene encodes CDR1 SGHNT and CDR2 YENEEA. The V and J ends lost 5 bases and 2 bases, in that order; junction bases with no gene match: 6. The CDR3: CASSIAGGTAYEQYF. CDR3 sequence (DNA): TGTGCCAGCAGCATAGCGGGAGGTACCGCCTACGAGCAGTACTTC.

The chain employs TRBV6-5 and TRBJ2-3; D is unresolved. This CDR3 has 14 residues. CDR1 MNHEY and CDR2 SVGAGI come from the germline V gene. The V end was cut by 0 bases, the J end by 4 bases, with 8 bases between. In DNA, the CDR3 is TGTGCCAGCAGTTACTCAAGAGTGGCAGATACGCAGTATTTT. This encodes CASSYSRVADTQYF.

This clone has just one count. The chain carries TRBV28 and TRBJ2-7, with 9 bases matching TRBD1. CDR1 MDHEN and CDR2 SYDVKM come from the germline V gene. Trimming at V came to 8 bases and at J to 5 bases, leaving 7 bases not matched to a gene. CDR3 length equals 13 residues. CDR3 in DNA: TGTGCCAGCCGGACAGGGGATAGGGACGAGCAGTACTTC. It translates to CASRTGDRDEQYF.

The chain is built from TRBV4-2 and TRBJ2-3; no clear D gene. From germline, CDR1 is LGHNA and CDR2 YNFKEQ. Trimming pared 4 bases from V and 2 bases from J, leaving 13 bases between. The CDR3 extends over 15 amino acids. In nucleotides, the CDR3 is TGTGCCAGCAGCCGGAATTTAGCAGACACAGATACGCAGTATTTT. It is translated as CASSRNLADTDTQYF.

This clone was picked up one time. The chain links TRBV14 to TRBJ1-2; no reliable D call. The germline V gene encodes CDR1 SGHDN and CDR2 FVKESK. The CDR3 sequence is 12 residues long. The V and J ends lost 4 bases and 8 bases respectively, with 11 bases between them. The CDR3 sequence: CASSRALRGYTF. The CDR3 nucleotides read TGTGCCAGCAGCCGGGCCTTAAGGGGCTACACCTTC.

The chain couples TRBV7-2 to TRBJ1-2; weak D call: TRBD1 (6 bases). The V and J ends lost 5 bases and 0 bases respectively, with 10 bases between them. This CDR3 spans 14 amino acids. CDR1 is SGHTA and CDR2 is FQGNSA in the germline V gene. The CDR3 nucleotides are TGTGCCAGCAGCCCCACAGGGCCTAACTATGGCTACACCTTC. Amino acid sequence: CASSPTGPNYGYTF.

V is TRBV4-2 and J is TRBJ1-2; TRBD1 matches 9 bases. CDR1 and CDR2 (germline): LGHNA, YNFKEQ. With 9 bases clipped from V and 3 bases from J, the junction kept 11 bases outside the gene matches. The CDR3 spans 15 residues. The CDR3 here is CARSTYRDRDYGYTF. For the CDR3, the DNA is TGTGCCAGAAGTACCTACCGGGACAGGGACTATGGCTACACCTTC.

J is TRBJ1-1 and V is TRBV7-9; TRBD1 matches at 10 bases. Unmatched junction bases numbered 5, after V lost 5 bases and J lost 2 bases. Germline CDR1 and CDR2: SEHNR and FQNEAQ (reference sequence). The CDR3 runs to 15 residues. In DNA, the CDR3 is TGTGCCAGCAGCCGACAGGGGGCCGGAAACACTGAAGCTTTCTTT. Translated: CASSRQGAGNTEAFF.

The chain carries TRBV7-2 and TRBJ2-7, with 7 bases matching TRBD2. Germline V lookup: CDR1 SGHTA, CDR2 FQGNSA. The CDR3 length is 14 residues. J gave up 0 bases and V 2 bases, and 1 base lay outside the gene matches. CDR3 DNA: TGTGCCAGCAGCTTACTAGCGGACTCCTACGAGCAGTACTTC. As protein: CASSLLADSYEQYF.

The V and J genes are TRBV4-1 and TRBJ2-5, with D possibly matching TRBD2 (5 bases). The CDR3 length is 13 residues. Trimming pared 3 bases from V and 4 bases from J, leaving 9 bases between. Germline assignment: CDR1 MGHRA and CDR2 YSYEKL. CDR3 in amino acids: CASSQERAETQYF. Here the CDR3 DNA reads TGCGCCAGCAGCCAGGAGAGGGCAGAGACCCAGTACTTC.